The rows below give T cell receptor beta chains drawn from one sample of a study of T-cell reconstitution after alpha-beta-depleted transplantation in children. TCRdb fed the PCR reads into MiXCR, producing one record per CDR3 protein. Here the sample spans about 78,000 distinct CDR3 sequences, 11% to 15% being singletons. Sequencing was performed on PBMCs, mostly from graft donor cells, taken 180 days after TCRalphabeta/CD19-depleted stem cell transplant. All receptors derive from a male patient between 2 and 10 years old who had a stem cell transplant for acute lymphoblastic leukemia, so the T cells may come from the graft donor. The CDR3 runs from the conserved cysteine through the conserved F or W.

V,CDR3
TRBV20-1,CSAALRTGRTDTQYF
TRBV9,CASSPGGLNTEAFF
TRBV4-2,CASSRTSGKRADTQYF
TRBV29-1,CSVGEGAQYF
TRBV6-4,CASSDSRLAGFNEQFF
TRBV5-1,CASSLVGTQYF
TRBV28,CASSPAKNIQYF
TRBV28,CASTPSLGSSYEQYF
TRBV10-3,CAISERSGRKYNEQFF
TRBV7-3,CASSLQGSYNSPLHF
TRBV12-3/TRBV12-4,CASSLEFTYEQYF
TRBV5-1,CASSLAVGYEQYF
TRBV5-1,CASTETGGLSSYEQYF
TRBV7-2,CASSLARFNEKLFF
TRBV4-2,CASSRLGLYNEQFF
TRBV5-1,CASSLTGGSYNEQFF
TRBV5-3,CARSLEREYPGGTIYF
TRBV20-1,CMVAGGPYEQYF
TRBV20-1,CSARVGSDSNQPQHF
TRBV6-5,CASSSRRDKQFF
TRBV7-9,CASSLNPPGDSYTF
TRBV10-3,CATTTGAGANVLTF
TRBV12-3/TRBV12-4,CASSLSEKLFF
TRBV7-9,CASSLGVKPYTF
TRBV12-3/TRBV12-4,CASSLLAGGPGELFF
TRBV20-1,CSAGTGLGFNQPQHF
TRBV7-2,CASTRTPPRGANVLTF
TRBV5-4,CASSFGLAGDEQFF
TRBV5-1,CASSLMRGSSTDTQYF
TRBV7-8,CASSLVGGGYGYTF
TRBV27,CASSFTGSEEAFF
TRBV30,CAWSTGNGELFF
TRBV7-3,CASSLRGGTVSGANVLTF
TRBV6-1,CASSDLHPHYGYTF
TRBV7-9,CASSLERADEQFF
TRBV5-1,CASSFARAKSGANVLTF
TRBV20-1,CNPRAGGWDEQFF
TRBV11-2,CASSLELTVPSYYEQYF
TRBV21-1,CASSKGGLAGGPLGYTQYF
TRBV5-1,CASSPTGQETQYF
TRBV18,CASSSHRGERTEAFF
TRBV5-6,CASSLWGVSYEQYF
TRBV6-1,CASSRTGAYEQYF
TRBV16,CASSQGQGAHYGYTF
TRBV5-1,CASSLGKFVGYNEQFF
TRBV28,CASSRTGLGNNEKLFF
TRBV9,CASSVGTADSPLHF
TRBV28,CASRTPGLVVRQYF